The clone carrying this TCR beta chain was detected only once. The antigen remains unidentified. A far larger clone is just one base off, so this is likely a read error. The same CDR3 can be traced to other DNA sequences in this sample. Produced via immunoSEQ multiplex PCR; TCRdb's table is partial and in-frame only. This table holds about 1.1 million clones, about 72% found once. The data derive from a study of shared clonotypes between healthy human individuals. Looking at the study overall: The donor pool was made up of a couple of women and a few men aged 18 to 49. Per donor, three plates held CD4 naive cells, three held CD4 memory, two held CD8 naive and one held CD8 memory. General study results and limits: Generation probabilities were higher for clonotypes shared across all four sorted-subset donors than for unshared ones.

Trimming stripped 2 bases from V and 2 bases from J, with 6 bases between. Germline lookup yields CDR1 MNHEY and CDR2 SMNVEV (reference sequence). The CDR3 totals 13 residues. Researchers partitioned CD4+ cells into CD45RA+ naive and CD45RA-negative memory subsets. Sequencing input: memory CD4+ T cells from PBMCs. Noted subset: CD45RA-negative fraction. This sequence originates from a man aged 18 to 30 in good health. Some clones in this sample may be carry-over from other donors' samples. This chain connects TRBV27 to TRBJ1-2; D gene ambiguous. In DNA, the CDR3 is TGTGCCAGCAGTTTAAAGGGCAACTATGGCTACACCTTC. Its protein product is CASSLKGNYGYTF.